This T cell receptor (beta chain) was recorded in a study of T-cell reconstitution after alpha-beta-depleted transplantation in children. This clonotype was counted at least ten times. The length of the CDR3 is 14 residues. Trimming shortened V by 10 bases and J by 2 bases, and 16 bases separated the two germline ends. CDR1 is ENHRY and CDR2 is SYGVKD in the germline V gene. As it was prepared, the TCRbeta library received unique molecular identifiers. TCRdb reanalysed the PCR reads using MiXCR and keeps one entry per CDR3 protein. The sample shows some 240,000 distinct CDR3 sequences, about 11% of them seen only once.

Material: PBMCs from the stem cell graft donor, obtained from the stem cell graft. The genes are TRBV10-3 and TRBJ2-3; no clear D gene. The sequence derives from a human donor who donated a stem cell graft to a child with acute lymphoblastic leukemia. Here the CDR3 DNA reads TGTGCCACCTCAGATCCGGTTGTCACAGATACGCAGTATTTT. Its translation is CATSDPVVTDTQYF.